The rows below give T cell receptor beta chains drawn from one sample of a study of cytomegalovirus exposure and HLA in healthy donors. This table comes from immunoSEQ multiplex PCR, and its TCRdb copy is limited to in-frame clones, with some not included. The sample lists about 150,000 clones, approximately 94% occurring once. The sample taken for sequencing was PBMCs. The source of these receptors is a man aged 18 to 29 in good health and CMV-seropositive. The CDR3 runs from the conserved cysteine through the conserved F or W. Each record gives: clone size, D gene, J gene, V gene, CDR3 DNA, CDR3 protein. A D gene is named only where the DNA matches it firmly. The size field is filled for only some rows; it gives once, few, many or a size class.

size: NA
D: NA
J: TRBJ2-3
V: TRBV5-8
DNA: TGTGCCAGCAGCTTGGGGAATGGACTCTACACAGATACGCAGTATTTT
CDR3: CASSLGNGLYTDTQYF

size: NA
D: TRBD2
J: TRBJ2-2
V: TRBV5-1
DNA: TGCGCCAGCACCCTCACCGGTAGCGGGTTTACCGGGGAGCTGTTTTTT
CDR3: CASTLTGSGFTGELFF

size: NA
D: TRBD1
J: TRBJ1-6
V: TRBV7-2
DNA: TGTGCCAGCAGCTTTGGATACAGGGGAGGCGGCGGCTCACCCCTCCACTTT
CDR3: CASSFGYRGGGGSPLHF

size: NA
D: TRBD2
J: TRBJ2-7
V: TRBV15
DNA: TGTGCCACCAGCATCCCGGGACTACCATCCTACGAGCAGTACTTC
CDR3: CATSIPGLPSYEQYF

size: NA
D: NA
J: TRBJ1-1
V: TRBV6-1
DNA: TGTGCCAGCCCGCTGGGCGTGAACACTGAAGCTTTCTTT
CDR3: CASPLGVNTEAFF

size: once
D: TRBD2
J: TRBJ2-2
V: TRBV29-1
DNA: TGCAGCGTTGAAATCGGGAGGCGGACCGGGGAGCTGTTTTTT
CDR3: CSVEIGRRTGELFF

size: NA
D: TRBD2
J: TRBJ2-3
V: TRBV5-1
DNA: TGCGCCAGCAGCGACACTAGCGGGAGCACAGATACGCAGTATTTT
CDR3: CASSDTSGSTDTQYF

size: once
D: TRBD1
J: TRBJ2-7
V: TRBV5-1
DNA: TGCGCCAGCAGCCCGAGCGGGACAGGGGGCGAGCAGTACTTC
CDR3: CASSPSGTGGEQYF

size: NA
D: TRBD1
J: TRBJ2-2
V: TRBV28
DNA: TGTGCCAGCTCCGGGACAGGGGTCACCGGGGAGCTGTTTTTT
CDR3: CASSGTGVTGELFF

size: NA
D: NA
J: TRBJ2-7
V: TRBV7-9
DNA: TGTGCCAGCAGCAGAGACGGAGCCTACGAGCAGTACTTC
CDR3: CASSRDGAYEQYF

size: few
D: TRBD1
J: TRBJ1-2
V: TRBV5-1
DNA: TGCGCCAGCACCCGGACAGGGGCAGACTATGGCTACACCTTC
CDR3: CASTRTGADYGYTF

size: once
D: NA
J: TRBJ2-1
V: TRBV29-1
DNA: TGCAGCGCGGGAAATGAGCAGTTCTTC
CDR3: CSAGNEQFF

size: NA
D: TRBD2
J: TRBJ2-7
V: TRBV19
DNA: TGTGCCAGTTCGCGGGAGAGGGGCTACGAGCAGTACTTC
CDR3: CASSRERGYEQYF

size: NA
D: NA
J: TRBJ1-3
V: TRBV6-1
DNA: TGTGCCAGCAGTGTGATTCCCGTCGGCTCTGGAAACACCATATATTTT
CDR3: CASSVIPVGSGNTIYF

size: few
D: NA
J: TRBJ2-7
V: TRBV6-1
DNA: TGTGCCAGCAGTGAGAGGATTGGCGAGCAGTACTTC
CDR3: CASSERIGEQYF

size: NA
D: NA
J: TRBJ1-4
V: TRBV28
DNA: TGTGCCAGCAGTTTTCCCCGGCAGGGCCATGAAAAACTGTTTTTT
CDR3: CASSFPRQGHEKLFF

size: NA
D: NA
J: TRBJ2-1
V: TRBV28
DNA: TGTGCCAGCAGTTTCCTCGACAATGAGCAGTTCTTC
CDR3: CASSFLDNEQFF

size: few
D: NA
J: TRBJ1-1
V: TRBV28
DNA: TGTGCCAGCAGCCCGCCAGGGATGGGTGAAGCTTTCTTT
CDR3: CASSPPGMGEAFF

size: NA
D: NA
J: TRBJ2-1
V: TRBV2
DNA: TGTGCCAGCACCGACCTCCTGGGGGGGCAGAATGAGCAGTTCTTC
CDR3: CASTDLLGGQNEQFF

size: once
D: NA
J: TRBJ2-4
V: TRBV19
DNA: TGTGCCAGTAAGGGGCTCACAGCCAAAAACATTCAGTACTTC
CDR3: CASKGLTAKNIQYF

size: once
D: NA
J: TRBJ2-5
V: TRBV29-1
DNA: TGCAGCGGCTCCCATCCCAGGGAGGAAGAGACCCAGTACTTC
CDR3: CSGSHPREEETQYF

size: NA
D: TRBD1
J: TRBJ2-3
V: TRBV7-6
DNA: TGTGCCAGCAGCACCACAGGGGGCACAGATACGCAGTATTTT
CDR3: CASSTTGGTDTQYF

size: NA
D: NA
J: TRBJ2-7
V: TRBV28
DNA: TGTGCCAGCAGCACTACGTTTGAGCAGTACTTC
CDR3: CASSTTFEQYF

size: NA
D: NA
J: TRBJ2-2
V: TRBV2
DNA: TGTGCCAGCAAAAACAGGAAGAACACCGGGGAGCTGTTTTTT
CDR3: CASKNRKNTGELFF

size: NA
D: NA
J: TRBJ2-7
V: TRBV28
DNA: TGTGCCAGCAGTTCCCTCCGGTCAGGCCTATTCTCCTACGAGCAGTACTTC
CDR3: CASSSLRSGLFSYEQYF

size: NA
D: NA
J: TRBJ1-4
V: TRBV2
DNA: TGTGCCAGCCGGCAGGGATCGGTCTCCGAAAAACTGTTTTTT
CDR3: CASRQGSVSEKLFF

size: NA
D: NA
J: TRBJ1-2
V: TRBV28
DNA: TGTGCCAGCAGTTCCCCCGCACTCTATGGCTACACCTTC
CDR3: CASSSPALYGYTF

size: NA
D: TRBD1
J: TRBJ1-5
V: TRBV28
DNA: TGTGCCAGCAGCATGGACAGGGGGCGCGTAAATCAGCCCCAGCATTTT
CDR3: CASSMDRGRVNQPQHF

size: once
D: NA
J: TRBJ2-5
V: TRBV5-3
DNA: TGTGCCAGAACCCTCGGTCACGGGAGTACCGGAATCCAAGAGACCCAGTACTTC
CDR3: CARTLGHGSTGIQETQYF

size: NA
D: TRBD2
J: TRBJ2-1
V: TRBV30
DNA: TGTGCCTGGAGGTGGACTAGCGGGACCAAGCAGTTCTTC
CDR3: CAWRWTSGTKQFF

size: once
D: TRBD1
J: TRBJ2-5
V: TRBV27
DNA: TGTGCCAGCAGGAGTGGACAGGGGACTCGGGAGACCCAGTACTTC
CDR3: CASRSGQGTRETQYF

size: NA
D: NA
J: TRBJ2-5
V: TRBV7-2
DNA: TGTGCCAGCAGCTTAGGGCCTAGAGAGACCCAGTACTTC
CDR3: CASSLGPRETQYF

size: once
D: TRBD1
J: TRBJ1-1
V: TRBV7-8
DNA: TGTGCCAGCAGCCCAGGGACAGGGTATGATTCTGAAGCTTTCTTT
CDR3: CASSPGTGYDSEAFF

size: NA
D: NA
J: TRBJ2-1
V: TRBV6-5
DNA: TGTGCCAGCGGAAGGGGGAATGAGCAGTTCTTC
CDR3: CASGRGNEQFF

size: NA
D: TRBD2
J: TRBJ2-5
V: TRBV7-9
DNA: TGTGCCAGCTACCCAACTAGCGGGAGCATGGGAGAGACCCAGTACTTC
CDR3: CASYPTSGSMGETQYF

size: NA
D: NA
J: TRBJ1-1
V: TRBV5-1
DNA: TGCGCCAGCAGCCTACCGACGGCGGAGAACACTGAAGCTTTCTTT
CDR3: CASSLPTAENTEAFF

size: NA
D: NA
J: TRBJ1-1
V: TRBV28
DNA: TGTGCCAGCAGTTTTTCCCGTCTAGTTGGCGCTTTCTTT
CDR3: CASSFSRLVGAFF

size: many
D: NA
J: TRBJ1-5
V: TRBV28
DNA: TGTGCCAGCAGTTTAATCCCCCTGGGCTCAGGGCAGCCCCAGCATTTT
CDR3: CASSLIPLGSGQPQHF

size: NA
D: NA
J: TRBJ1-4
V: TRBV5-1
DNA: TGCGCCAGCAGCTTGGGTCAGTCAGGGGCCTTAAATGAAAAACTGTTTTTT
CDR3: CASSLGQSGALNEKLFF

size: NA
D: NA
J: TRBJ2-1
V: TRBV5-1
DNA: TGCGCCAGCAGCGCTCAGGGGGGAGGCTCCTACAATGAGCAGTTCTTC
CDR3: CASSAQGGGSYNEQFF

size: NA
D: NA
J: TRBJ2-1
V: TRBV5-4
DNA: TGTGCCAGCAGCTTGGTAGAGGAATGGACCTACAATGAGCAGTTCTTC
CDR3: CASSLVEEWTYNEQFF

size: NA
D: NA
J: TRBJ1-1
V: TRBV6-1
DNA: TGTGCCAGCAGTGAAATGTTGGGAGTGAACACTGAAGCTTTCTTT
CDR3: CASSEMLGVNTEAFF

size: NA
D: TRBD2
J: TRBJ2-1
V: TRBV27
DNA: TGTGCCAGCAGTTCGACTAGCGCTTACAATGAGCAGTTCTTC
CDR3: CASSSTSAYNEQFF

size: NA
D: TRBD1
J: TRBJ1-1
V: TRBV5-1
DNA: TGCGCCAGCAGAGCAGGGGGGAACACTGAAGCTTTCTTT
CDR3: CASRAGGNTEAFF

size: NA
D: NA
J: TRBJ2-7
V: TRBV7-9
DNA: TGTGCCAGCAGCTTAGATGGGGGCCAGTACGAGCAGTACTTC
CDR3: CASSLDGGQYEQYF

size: NA
D: NA
J: TRBJ1-2
V: TRBV16
DNA: TGTGCCAGCAGCCAATACGAAGAGGGCTATGGCTACACCTTC
CDR3: CASSQYEEGYGYTF

size: NA
D: NA
J: TRBJ2-2
V: TRBV18
DNA: TGTGCCAGCTCACCCCCCTCTAACACCGGGGAGCTGTTTTTT
CDR3: CASSPPSNTGELFF

size: NA
D: TRBD2
J: TRBJ2-7
V: TRBV5-1
DNA: TGCGCCAGTGGGACTAGCGGGCCCTACGAGCAGTACTTC
CDR3: CASGTSGPYEQYF

size: NA
D: NA
J: TRBJ2-7
V: TRBV6-5
DNA: TGTGCCAGCAGTTATACAGGGAACGAGCAGTACTTC
CDR3: CASSYTGNEQYF

size: NA
D: TRBD1
J: TRBJ1-1
V: TRBV29-1
DNA: TGCAGCGTCGCCGGGACAGGGGGAAGAGACACTGAAGCTTTCTTT
CDR3: CSVAGTGGRDTEAFF